This T cell receptor beta chain was captured by sequencing in a study of CD8+ T cells in alopecia areata. Study summary: Tofacitinib was taken orally by treated patients, and the dose was 5 to 10 mg twice daily.

This clone was counted between two and nine times. Regarding treatment: oral pan-JAK inhibitor, 5-10 mg twice daily. The length of the CDR3 is 14 residues. J lost 0 bases, V lost 6 bases, and 1 base had no gene match. The V gene's germline CDR1 is LNHDA and CDR2 SQIVND (reference sequence). TCR sequencing used cDNA made by reverse transcription of extracted RNA. Generated by immunoSEQ multiplex PCR, the TCRdb table keeps only in-frame clones and is missing some. The profile shows roughly 110,000 clones, 56% of them singletons. The specimen comprised CD4+ T cells sorted from blood, sampled at week 24, from a patient treated with tofacitinib. The sequence derives from a human donor with alopecia areata. The chain recombines TRBV19 with TRBJ2-2; 7 bases line up with TRBD1. The CDR3 sequence: CASRGQTNTGELFF. The DNA of the CDR3 is TGTGCCAGTAGGGGACAGACGAACACCGGGGAGCTGTTTTTT.